Shown below are 16 T cell receptor beta chains from a single sample sequenced in a study of long-term antiretroviral therapy in people with HIV. Samples were assayed with immunoSEQ v3.0 at survey level. TCRdb keeps only in-frame clones here, not all; method: immunoSEQ multiplex PCR. The sample lists about 30,000 clones; roughly 94% were seen once. Specimen: unsorted PBMCs, collected 5.3 years after starting antiretroviral therapy. The receptor source for this set is a man in his forties or fifties with HIV.

The chain has TRBV7-2 and TRBJ2-3; D remains unclear. Trimming stripped 4 bases from V and 5 bases from J, with 16 bases between. Germline V CDR1 and CDR2: SGHTA, FQGNSA. This CDR3 contains 15 residues. The CDR3 DNA follows: TGTGCCAGCAGCTCCCTGACGGCGTCTAGAGATACGCAGTATTTT. It specifies CASSSLTASRDTQYF.

The rearrangement links TRBV7-9 to TRBJ2-4; a possible D gene is TRBD1 (6 bases). CDR1 and CDR2 (germline): SEHNR, FQNEAQ (reference sequence). The length of the CDR3 is 18 residues. The V end was cut by 1 base, the J end by 2 bases, with 18 bases between. The CDR3 nucleotides read TGTGCCAGCAGCTTAGTTTGGCAGGGGAGTGGAACCAAAAACATTCAGTACTTC. Translating it yields CASSLVWQGSGTKNIQYF.

The gene calls are TRBV18 and TRBJ2-6; D perhaps matches TRBD1 (5 bases). This CDR3 contains 14 residues. Germline V gives CDR1 KGHSH, CDR2 LQKENI. The V gene lost 4 bases and the J gene lost 2 bases, with 6 bases spanning the gap. CDR3 in amino acids: CASSQGTGANVLTF. CDR3 in DNA: TGTGCCAGCTCACAGGGGACTGGGGCCAACGTCCTGACTTTC.

This sequence joins TRBV7-2 and TRBJ2-5; a possible D gene is TRBD1 (6 bases). Trimming removed 3 bases from V and 2 bases from J, with 10 bases in between. CDR3 size: 14 residues. The germline V gene encodes CDR1 SGHTA and CDR2 FQGNSA. This chain's CDR3 is CASSFPGQQETQYF. In DNA form, the CDR3 reads TGTGCCAGCAGCTTCCCGGGACAACAAGAGACCCAGTACTTC.

V is TRBV7-2 and J is TRBJ2-2; 10 bases fit TRBD1. The CDR3 sequence is 15 residues long. CDR1 and CDR2 from the germline V gene are SGHTA and FQGNSA. V was clipped by 1 base and J by 6 bases; unmatched bases: 2. CDR3 in DNA: TGTGCCAGCAGCTTAGGGACAGGGGGTGCCGGGGAGCTGTTTTTT. As protein: CASSLGTGGAGELFF. Combining the CDR3 with reference TRBV7-2 and TRBJ2-2 gives the whole variable domain GAGVSQSPSNKVTEKGKDVELRCDPISGHTALYWYRQSLGQGLEFLIYFQGNSAPDKSGLPSDRFSAERTGGSVSTLTIQRTQQEDSAVYLCASSLGTGGAGELFFGEGSRLTVL.

V usage is TRBV6-5 and J usage is TRBJ1-2; 10 bases align to TRBD1. Unmatched junction bases numbered 9, after V lost 6 bases and J lost 5 bases. CDR1 is MNHEY, CDR2 SVGAGI, per germline. CDR3 length: 15 residues. CDR3 in amino acids: CASSLRDRGSYGYTF. CDR3 nucleotides: TGTGCCAGCAGCCTCCGGGACAGGGGTTCGTATGGCTACACCTTC.

This chain connects TRBV2 to TRBJ1-1; D gene uncertain. Per the germline V gene, CDR1 is SNHLY and CDR2 is FYNNEI. The CDR3 length is 13 residues. Trimming took off 2 bases at V and 2 bases at J, with 6 bases between the two ends. CDR3 sequence reads: CASSELSNTEAFF. The DNA of the CDR3 is TGTGCCAGCAGTGAACTTAGTAACACTGAAGCTTTCTTT.

V gene TRBV5-6 combines with J gene TRBJ1-2, with unresolved D. The CDR3 has 12 residues. Trimming stripped 2 bases from V and 6 bases from J, with 8 bases between. The germline V gene has CDR1 SGHDT and CDR2 YYEEEE. The CDR3 loop is CASSLVGDGYTF. CDR3 DNA: TGTGCCAGCAGCTTAGTGGGAGATGGCTACACCTTC.

The rearrangement joins TRBV27 to TRBJ1-1; D is undetermined. V was clipped by 2 bases and J by 3 bases, with 16 bases between them. From germline, CDR1 is MNHEY and CDR2 SMNVEV (reference sequence). CDR3 length equals 16 residues. CDR3: CASSLAAGAGYTEAFF. CDR3 DNA: TGTGCCAGCAGTTTAGCCGCGGGAGCGGGGTACACTGAAGCTTTCTTT.

The rearrangement joins TRBV28 to TRBJ1-1, with 8 bases matching TRBD1. This CDR3 comprises 15 residues. The trim removed 5 bases at V and 1 base at J, leaving 6 bases unmatched. Germline lookup yields CDR1 MDHEN and CDR2 SYDVKM. The chain's CDR3 is CASSVTGEGNTEAFF. The CDR3 nucleotides are TGTGCCAGCAGTGTGACAGGGGAGGGGAACACTGAAGCTTTCTTT.

The J gene is TRBJ2-1, the V gene TRBV5-4, with D tentatively TRBD2 (5 bases). The length of the CDR3 is 15 residues. Looked up from germline, CDR1 is SGHNT and CDR2 is YYREEE (reference sequence). V lost 3 bases, J lost 0 bases, and 10 bases lay in between. The CDR3 loop reads CASSSDFSSYNEQFF. As DNA, the CDR3 is TGTGCCAGCAGCTCGGACTTTAGCTCCTACAATGAGCAGTTCTTC. The variable domain in full, with the rest retrieved from reference TRBV5-4 and TRBJ2-1, is ETGVTQSPTHLIKTRGQQVTLRCSSQSGHNTVSWYQQALGQGPQFIFQYYREEENGRGNFPPRFSGLQFPNYSSELNVNALELDDSALYLCASSSDFSSYNEQFFGPGTRLTVL.

The chain employs TRBV9 and TRBJ2-7; D might be TRBD2 (6 bases). Germline values: CDR1 SGDLS, CDR2 YYNGEE. This CDR3 is built from 14 residues. Trimming shortened V by 0 bases and J by 1 base, and 8 bases separated the two germline ends. CDR3 amino acids: CASSVGGESYEQYF. The CDR3 region has the DNA TGTGCCAGCAGCGTAGGCGGGGAGTCCTACGAGCAGTACTTC. Full variable domain (remainder filled in from reference TRBV9 and TRBJ2-7): DSGVTQTPKHLITATGQRVTLRCSPRSGDLSVYWYQQSLDQGLQFLIQYYNGEERAKGNILERFSAQQFPDLHSELNLSSLELGDSALYFCASSVGGESYEQYFGPGTRLTVT.

The rearrangement links TRBV5-1 to TRBJ2-7, with a weak D call TRBD2 (5 bases). Germline CDR1 SGHRS, CDR2 YFSETQ. The ends were cut back, 0 bases at V and 6 bases at J, with 16 bases in the middle. This CDR3 is built from 15 residues. CDR3 nucleotide sequence: TGCGCCAGCAGCTTGGAAGAGGGTCTTATTAGCGAGCAGTACTTC. This gives the protein CASSLEEGLISEQYF.

The chain employs TRBV20-1 and TRBJ2-3; D remains ambiguous. The CDR3 is 11 amino acids. Germline V gene data show CDR1 as DFQATT and CDR2 as SNEGSKA (reference sequence). V shed 2 bases and J shed 4 bases, with 4 bases lying between them. In nucleotides, the CDR3 is TGCAGTGCTAGATCTGCAGATACGCAGTATTTT. Translated, it gives CSARSADTQYF.

The chain carries TRBV4-2 and TRBJ2-1; D is unclear. The ends were cut back, 2 bases at V and 0 bases at J, with 20 bases in the middle. This CDR3 region has 19 residues. Germline V CDR1 and CDR2: LGHNA, YNFKEQ. The CDR3 sequence: CASSQRSDVGDGSYNEQFF. The CDR3 DNA reads as TGTGCCAGCAGCCAAAGGTCAGATGTCGGTGACGGCTCCTACAATGAGCAGTTCTTC.

The chain uses TRBV6-1 and TRBJ2-3; the D is unclear. The CDR3 covers 13 residues. Trimming pared 1 base from V and 5 bases from J, leaving 7 bases between. Germline V CDR1 and CDR2: MNHNS, SASEGT. CDR3 amino acids: CASSEGPRDTQYF. The CDR3 DNA follows: TGTGCCAGCAGTGAAGGACCGAGAGATACGCAGTATTTT.